The sequence of this TCR beta chain was determined in a study of T cells after yellow fever vaccination. TCR cDNA was made by 5'RACE template switching, adding a universal primer site and UMIs. TCRdb reprocessed the 5' RACE reads via MiXCR and lists one record per CDR3 protein. Of around 340,000 distinct CDR3 sequences listed, approximately 9% are singletons. The CDR3 sequence is 15 residues long. Germline values: CDR1 LNHNV, CDR2 YYDKDF (reference sequence). Trimming removed 0 bases at V and 4 bases at J, with 10 bases between. Notes on the study in general: Peaking on day 5 versus 15, the secondary response was faster but weaker. Clones from primary vaccination mostly reappeared after the booster (around 97% CD4, approximately 88% CD8). Sorted repertoires could include abundant contaminating clonotypes from bulk cells.

This clonotype was counted only a few times. The target antigen is unknown. The chain recombines TRBV15 with TRBJ2-1, with D possibly called TRBD1 or TRBD2 (5 bases each). The specimen was PBMCs, collected on the day of the first yellow fever vaccination. The TCR comes from a man between 18 and 35 years old who received the YFV17D yellow fever vaccine. In nucleotides, the CDR3 is TGTGCCACCAGCAGAGATAGGGGAGAATACAATGAGCAGTTCTTC. Translated: CATSRDRGEYNEQFF. The entire variable domain, with the rest obtained from reference TRBV15 and TRBJ2-1, is as follows: DAMVIQNPRYQVTQFGKPVTLSCSQTLNHNVMYWYQQKSSQAPKLLFHYYDKDFNNEADTPDNFQSRRPNTSFCFLDIRSPGLGDTAMYLCATSRDRGEYNEQFFGPGTRLTVL.